The 12 T cell receptor beta chains given below trace back to one sample, sequenced in a study of blood T cell repertoires in COVID-19. Only in-frame clones appear in the TCRdb table, and some are missing; sequencing was by immunoSEQ multiplex PCR. The table has 230,000 or so clones, 80% to 90% seen once. Sequencing input: peripheral blood. These receptor sequences come from a woman between 40 and 55 years old who had recovered from COVID-19.

V usage is TRBV6-2 or TRBV6-3 and J usage is TRBJ1-1; D ambiguous. Germline assignment: CDR1 MNHEY and CDR2 SVGEGT. The CDR3 spans 15 residues. Trimming stripped 0 bases from V and 2 bases from J, with 10 bases between. The CDR3 coding sequence is TGTGCCAGCAGTTACTCGCGCCGGGGTAACACTGAAGCTTTCTTT. Its protein is CASSYSRRGNTEAFF.

This chain connects TRBV19 to TRBJ2-1; 8 bases match TRBD2. The CDR3 length is 20 residues. The V segment lost 3 bases and the J segment 2 bases; nucleotides outside the gene matches: 18. CDR1 LNHDA and CDR2 SQIVND come from the germline V gene (reference sequence). CDR3 in amino acids: CASSIAAGDSLTVTYNEQFF. As DNA, the CDR3 is TGTGCCAGTAGTATCGCAGCGGGGGACTCTCTCACGGTCACCTACAATGAGCAGTTCTTC.

The V and J genes are TRBV29-1 and TRBJ2-2; 8 nucleotides match TRBD2. The CDR3 contains 12 residues. V lost 3 bases and J lost 6; bases outside the gene matches: 0. The germline CDR1 and CDR2 sequences are SQVTM and ANQGSEA. This chain's CDR3 is CSVDGGAGELFF. In DNA form, the CDR3 reads TGCAGCGTTGACGGGGGGGCCGGGGAGCTGTTTTTT.

This chain uses TRBV12-5 with TRBJ2-5; no clear D gene. The ends were cut back, 2 bases at V and 5 bases at J, with 27 bases in the middle. Germline lookup yields CDR1 LGHNT and CDR2 FRNRAP. This CDR3 is built from 19 residues. Written as DNA, the CDR3 is TGTGCTAGTGGTTTGTTAACTCTCTTAGGCGGTACTTCCTTTGAGACCCAGTACTTC. Translating it yields CASGLLTLLGGTSFETQYF.

The chain is built from TRBV19 and TRBJ2-4; weak D call: TRBD1 (5 bases). V dropped 5 bases and J dropped 6 bases, with 14 bases sitting between them. Germline V gene data show CDR1 as LNHDA and CDR2 as SQIVND (reference sequence). The CDR3 consists of 14 residues. The CDR3: CASSSLTVPNIQYF. The CDR3 DNA follows: TGTGCCAGTAGTTCCTTGACAGTCCCAAACATTCAGTACTTC.

This clone was counted only a few times. The chain links TRBV4-1 to TRBJ1-1; 8 bases fit TRBD1. J was trimmed by 4 bases and V by 0 bases; bases with no gene match: 13. Germline V CDR1 and CDR2: MGHRA, YSYEKL. There are 18 residues in the CDR3. CDR3 protein: CASSQDRWQGAEVTEAFF. The CDR3 DNA is TGCGCCAGCAGCCAAGATCGGTGGCAGGGGGCGGAGGTCACTGAAGCTTTCTTT.

This clone came up a few times. The rearrangement joins TRBV6-1 to TRBJ1-2, with D maybe TRBD1 (6 bases). Germline loops: CDR1 MNHNS, CDR2 SASEGT. V lost 5 bases and J 8 bases, leaving 12 bases between the germline ends. This CDR3 has 12 amino acids. The DNA of the CDR3 is TGTGCCAGCAGTCATCCAGGGGAGGGCTACACCTTC. It specifies CASSHPGEGYTF.

V and J are TRBV28 and TRBJ1-1; TRBD1 aligns across 8 bases. J lost 1 base, V lost 6 bases, and 7 bases had no gene match. Germline-derived CDR1 and CDR2 are MDHEN and SYDVKM. The CDR3 runs 15 residues. The CDR3 nucleotides read TGTGCCAGCAGGCAGACAGGGGCAGGGAACACTGAAGCTTTCTTT. Residues: CASRQTGAGNTEAFF.

The chain is built from TRBV7-9 and TRBJ1-6, with D possibly TRBD1 on 5 matching bases. CDR1 SEHNR and CDR2 FQNEAQ come from the germline V gene (reference sequence). The V gene lost 1 base and the J gene lost 7 bases, with 11 bases spanning the gap. The CDR3 has 15 residues. In DNA, the CDR3 is TGTGCCAGCAGCTTAGGATCTGGGGGGAATTCACCCCTCCACTTT. This sequence encodes CASSLGSGGNSPLHF.

The rearrangement links TRBV18 to TRBJ2-3; D is unclear. Germline CDR1 reads KGHSH; CDR2 reads LQKENI. This CDR3 contains 14 residues. The germline V and J ends were trimmed by 1 base and 2 bases, with 7 bases remaining between them. This chain's CDR3 is CASSPREVTDTQYF. The CDR3 nucleotides are TGTGCCAGCTCACCACGCGAAGTCACAGATACGCAGTATTTT.

The chain uses TRBV4-3 and TRBJ1-3; D call uncertain. V was cut by 0 bases and J by 6 bases, with 24 bases left in between. Per germline, CDR1 LGHNA and CDR2 YSLEER. The CDR3 is 19 residues long. The CDR3 region has the DNA TGCGCCAGCAGCCAAGATCATGGGCGGGGATGGGTTAACGAAAACACCATATATTTT. Amino acid sequence: CASSQDHGRGWVNENTIYF.

V and J are TRBV6-6 and TRBJ1-6; D not certain. CDR3 length: 17 amino acids. Germline loops: CDR1 MNHNY, CDR2 SVGAGI (reference sequence). V dropped 5 bases and J dropped 7 bases, with 21 bases sitting between them. The CDR3 region has the DNA TGTGCCAGCAGTCGAATGGTCTATTTGGCGGAAAATTCACCCCTCCACTTT. It translates to CASSRMVYLAENSPLHF.